One sample yielded the 5 T cell receptor beta chains listed below, sequenced in a study of blood T cell repertoires in COVID-19. TCRdb keeps only in-frame clones here, not all; method: immunoSEQ multiplex PCR. The sample shows approximately 400,000 clones, approximately 89% of them seen only once. Source material: peripheral blood. These receptors all come from a woman aged 50 to 60 with COVID-19, enrolled during active disease.

The chain employs TRBV25-1 and TRBJ1-1; 9 nucleotides line up with TRBD1. The CDR3 covers 14 residues. The V and J ends lost 6 bases and 4 bases, in that order; junction bases with no gene match: 6. Germline CDR1 MGHDK, CDR2 SYGVNS. CDR3 protein: CASRGPGQGTEAFF. CDR3 coding DNA: TGTGCCAGCAGGGGACCGGGACAGGGCACTGAAGCTTTCTTT.

The chain has TRBV19 and TRBJ2-2; the D gene is possibly TRBD1 (6 bases). Germline assignment: CDR1 LNHDA and CDR2 SQIVND (reference sequence). V gave up 4 bases and J gave up 2 bases, with 8 bases separating them. The CDR3 is 14 amino acids. CDR3 coding DNA: TGTGCCAGTAGTACGGACAGTAACACCGGGGAGCTGTTTTTT. Its protein is CASSTDSNTGELFF.

The chain joins TRBV9 to TRBJ2-1, with a weak D call TRBD1 (6 bases). The CDR3 totals 14 residues. Germline V gene data show CDR1 as SGDLS and CDR2 as YYNGEE. V lost 4 bases to trimming and J lost 1 base, with 9 bases between them. The CDR3, as DNA: TGTGCCAGCAGCCGGACAGCATCCTACAATGAGCAGTTCTTC. Residues: CASSRTASYNEQFF.

The gene calls are TRBV6-5 and TRBJ1-3, with D maybe TRBD1 (6 bases). Trimming took 6 bases from V and 4 from J, leaving 16 bases between them. CDR3 length: 15 amino acids. CDR1 and CDR2 from the germline V gene are MNHEY and SVGAGI. DNA of the CDR3: TGTGCCAGCAGCCGGGGACAAACGCTGGGAAACACCATATATTTT. Protein product: CASSRGQTLGNTIYF.

V is TRBV5-8 and J is TRBJ1-2; 7 nucleotides match TRBD1. After removal of 4 bases from V and 4 bases from J, the junction contained 7 bases not matched to a gene. The length of the CDR3 is 14 residues. Germline values: CDR1 SGHTS, CDR2 YDEGEE. The CDR3 region has the DNA TGTGCCAGCAGCGCCAGGGGGATAGGCTATGGCTACACCTTC. Residues: CASSARGIGYGYTF.